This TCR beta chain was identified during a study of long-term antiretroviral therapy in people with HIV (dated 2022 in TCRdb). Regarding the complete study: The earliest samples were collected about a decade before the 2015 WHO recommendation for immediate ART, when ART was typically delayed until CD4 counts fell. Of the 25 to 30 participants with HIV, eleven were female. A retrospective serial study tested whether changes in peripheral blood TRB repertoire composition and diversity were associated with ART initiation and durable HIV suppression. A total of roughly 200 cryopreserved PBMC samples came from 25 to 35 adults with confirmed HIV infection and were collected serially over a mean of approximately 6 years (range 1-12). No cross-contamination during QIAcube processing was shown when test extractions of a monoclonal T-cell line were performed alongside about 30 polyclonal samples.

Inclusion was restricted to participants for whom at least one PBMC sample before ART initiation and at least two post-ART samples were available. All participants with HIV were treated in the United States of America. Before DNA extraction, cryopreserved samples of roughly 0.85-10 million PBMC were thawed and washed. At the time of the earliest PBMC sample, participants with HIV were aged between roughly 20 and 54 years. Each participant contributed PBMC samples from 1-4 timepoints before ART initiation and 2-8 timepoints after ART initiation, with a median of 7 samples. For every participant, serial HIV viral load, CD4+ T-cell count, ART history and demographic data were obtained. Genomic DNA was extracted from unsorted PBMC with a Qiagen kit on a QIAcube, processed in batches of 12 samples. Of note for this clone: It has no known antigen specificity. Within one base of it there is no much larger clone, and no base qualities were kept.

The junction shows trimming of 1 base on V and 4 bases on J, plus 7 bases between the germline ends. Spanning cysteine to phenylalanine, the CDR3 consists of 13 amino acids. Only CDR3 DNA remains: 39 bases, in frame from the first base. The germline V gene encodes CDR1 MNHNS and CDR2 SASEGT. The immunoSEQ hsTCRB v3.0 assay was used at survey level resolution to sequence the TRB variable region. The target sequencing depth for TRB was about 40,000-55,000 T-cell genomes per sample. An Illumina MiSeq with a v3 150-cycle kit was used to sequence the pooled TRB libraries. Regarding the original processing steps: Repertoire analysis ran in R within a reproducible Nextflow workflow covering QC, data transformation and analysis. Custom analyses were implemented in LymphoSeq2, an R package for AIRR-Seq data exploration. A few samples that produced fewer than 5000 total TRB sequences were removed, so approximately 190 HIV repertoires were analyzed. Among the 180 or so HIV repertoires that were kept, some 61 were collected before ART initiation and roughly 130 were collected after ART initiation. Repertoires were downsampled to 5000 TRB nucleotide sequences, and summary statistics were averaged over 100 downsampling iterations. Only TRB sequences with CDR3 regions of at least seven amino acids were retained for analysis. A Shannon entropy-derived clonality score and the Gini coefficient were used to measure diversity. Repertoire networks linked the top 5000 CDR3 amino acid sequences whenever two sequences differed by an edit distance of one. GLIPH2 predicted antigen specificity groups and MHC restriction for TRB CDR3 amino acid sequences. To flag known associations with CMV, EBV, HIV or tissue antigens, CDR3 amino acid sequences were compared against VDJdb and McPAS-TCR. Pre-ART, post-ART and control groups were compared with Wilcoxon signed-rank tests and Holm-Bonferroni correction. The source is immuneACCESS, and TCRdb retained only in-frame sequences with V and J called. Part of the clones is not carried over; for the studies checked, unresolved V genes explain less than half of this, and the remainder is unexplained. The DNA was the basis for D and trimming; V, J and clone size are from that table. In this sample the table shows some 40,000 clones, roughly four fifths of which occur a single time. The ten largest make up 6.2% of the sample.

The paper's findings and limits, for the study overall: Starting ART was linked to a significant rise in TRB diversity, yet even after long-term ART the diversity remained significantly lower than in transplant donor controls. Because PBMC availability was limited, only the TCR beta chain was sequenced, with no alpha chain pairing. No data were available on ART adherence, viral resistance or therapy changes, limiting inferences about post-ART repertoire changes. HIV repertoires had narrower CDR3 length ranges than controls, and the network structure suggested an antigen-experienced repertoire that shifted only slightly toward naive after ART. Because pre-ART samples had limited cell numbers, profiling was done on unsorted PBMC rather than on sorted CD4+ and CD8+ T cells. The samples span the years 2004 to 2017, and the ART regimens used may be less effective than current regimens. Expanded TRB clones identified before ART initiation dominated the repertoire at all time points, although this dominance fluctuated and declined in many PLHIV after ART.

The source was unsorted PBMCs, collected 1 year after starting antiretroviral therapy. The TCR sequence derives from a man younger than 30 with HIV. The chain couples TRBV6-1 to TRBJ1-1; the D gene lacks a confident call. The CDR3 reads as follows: CASSEVPGTEAFF. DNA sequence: TGTGCCAGCAGTGAAGTTCCAGGCACTGAAGCTTTCTTT.